One sample yielded the 5 T cell receptor beta chains listed below, sequenced in a study of pediatric ulcerative colitis. Rectal tissue came from one to two pinch biopsies taken at colonoscopy. The data were produced by immunoSEQ multiplex PCR, yet TCRdb's version contains in-frame clones alone and is incomplete. The sample shows tens of thousands of clones, over 55% of them seen only once. Sequenced material: gut tissue. These receptors were taken from a boy younger than 18 with severe ulcerative colitis.

The chain combines TRBV14 with TRBJ1-3, with unresolved D. Germline CDR1 and CDR2: SGHDN and FVKESK. V lost 1 base, J lost 0 bases, and 7 bases lay in between. The CDR3 consists of 15 residues. As DNA, the CDR3 is TGTGCCAGCAGCCAAGGGGCCAACTCTGGAAACACCATATATTTT. It encodes CASSQGANSGNTIYF.

CDR3: CASSPRGNYGYTF. The CDR3 nucleotides read TGTGCCAGCAGCCCTCGGGGGAATTATGGCTACACCTTC. This rearrangement joins TRBV13 to TRBJ1-2, with a weak D call TRBD1 (5 bases). This CDR3 has 13 residues. Germline assignment: CDR1 PRHDT and CDR2 FYEKMQ (reference sequence). V lost 5 bases, J lost 5 bases, and 12 bases lay in between.

The CDR3 DNA sequence: TGCGCCATCCAACGGACTAGCGGGATTCTCTACGAGCAGTACTTC. It codes for CAIQRTSGILYEQYF. The chain carries TRBV23-1 and TRBJ2-7, with 12 bases lining up with TRBD2. TRBV23-1 is noted as an ORF with a role that remains uncertain. Trimming cost V 10 bases and J 3 bases; bases outside gene matches: 10. The length of the CDR3 is 15 residues.

The V call is TRBV6-4, the J call TRBJ2-1; TRBD1 is a possible D gene (5 bases). The CDR3 extends over 16 amino acids. V shed 0 bases and J shed 0 bases, with 9 bases lying between them. Germline V gene lookup returns CDR1 MRHNA and CDR2 SNTAGT. The CDR3: CASSDSTASSYNEQFF. CDR3 DNA sequence: TGTGCCAGCAGTGACTCGACAGCTAGCTCCTACAATGAGCAGTTCTTC.

The chain employs TRBV4-1 and TRBJ2-3, with 12 bases identical to TRBD2. The J segment lost 6 bases and the V segment lost 4 bases, leaving 5 bases of the junction unmatched. The CDR3 spans 15 residues. CDR1 MGHRA and CDR2 YSYEKL come from the germline V gene. The CDR3 region has the DNA TGCGCCAGCAGCCCGACTAGCGGGAGTTGGGATACGCAGTATTTT. It yields the protein CASSPTSGSWDTQYF.